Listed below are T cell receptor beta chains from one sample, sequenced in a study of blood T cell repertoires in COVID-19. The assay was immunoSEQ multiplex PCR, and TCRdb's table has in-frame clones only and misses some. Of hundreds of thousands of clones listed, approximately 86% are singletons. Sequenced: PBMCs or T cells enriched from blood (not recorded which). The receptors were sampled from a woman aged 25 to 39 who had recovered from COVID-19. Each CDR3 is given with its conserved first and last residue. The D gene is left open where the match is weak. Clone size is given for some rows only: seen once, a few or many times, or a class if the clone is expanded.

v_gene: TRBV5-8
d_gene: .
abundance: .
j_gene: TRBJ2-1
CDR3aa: CASSFHPGGAGLYNEQFF
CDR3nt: TGTGCCAGCAGCTTCCACCCCGGGGGTGCGGGACTCTACAATGAGCAGTTCTTC

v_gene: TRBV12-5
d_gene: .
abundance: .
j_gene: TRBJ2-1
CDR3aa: CASGLGWGGPTPNEQFF
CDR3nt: TGTGCTAGTGGTTTGGGTTGGGGCGGACCTACCCCCAATGAGCAGTTCTTC

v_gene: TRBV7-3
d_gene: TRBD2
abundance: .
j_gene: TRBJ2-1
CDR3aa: CASSSTGLAGGNEQFF
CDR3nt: TGTGCCAGCAGCTCTACGGGACTAGCGGGGGGTAATGAGCAGTTCTTC

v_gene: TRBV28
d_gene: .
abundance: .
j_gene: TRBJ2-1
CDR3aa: CASSLSGGGNEQFF
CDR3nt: TGTGCCAGCAGTTTAAGTGGGGGAGGCAATGAGCAGTTCTTC

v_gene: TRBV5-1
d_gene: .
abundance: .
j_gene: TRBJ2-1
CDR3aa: CASSLERGYNEQFF
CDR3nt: TGCGCCAGCAGCTTGGAAAGGGGTTACAATGAGCAGTTCTTC

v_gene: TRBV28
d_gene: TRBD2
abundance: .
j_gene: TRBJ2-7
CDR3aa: CASSLFLAGVGEQYF
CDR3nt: TGTGCCAGCAGTTTATTCCTAGCGGGGGTCGGTGAGCAGTACTTC

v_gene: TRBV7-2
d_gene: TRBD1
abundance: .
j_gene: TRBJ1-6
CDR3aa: CASSSIRDRVTPLHF
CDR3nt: TGTGCCAGCAGCTCAATCCGGGACAGGGTAACACCCCTCCACTTT

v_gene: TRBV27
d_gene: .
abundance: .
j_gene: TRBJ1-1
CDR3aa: CASSLSRGTMNTEAFF
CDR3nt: TGTGCCAGCAGTTTATCCCGGGGGACCATGAACACTGAAGCTTTCTTT

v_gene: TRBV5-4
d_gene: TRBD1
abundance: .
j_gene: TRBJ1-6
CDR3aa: CASRLQTGEGSPLHF
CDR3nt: TGTGCCAGCAGATTACAGACAGGGGAGGGTTCACCCCTCCACTTT

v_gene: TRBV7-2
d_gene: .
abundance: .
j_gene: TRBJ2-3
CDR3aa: CASSFPQGSDRGTQYF
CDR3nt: TGTGCCAGCAGCTTCCCCCAGGGGAGCGACCGGGGTACGCAGTATTTT

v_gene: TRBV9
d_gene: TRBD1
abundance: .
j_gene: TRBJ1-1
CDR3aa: CASSRRGRRTAEEAFF
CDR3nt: TGTGCCAGCAGCCGTAGGGGGCGGAGGACAGCCGAGGAAGCTTTCTTT

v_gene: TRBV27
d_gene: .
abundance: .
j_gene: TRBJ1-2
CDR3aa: CASSRDIANYGYTF
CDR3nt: TGTGCCAGCAGCCGGGACATAGCTAACTATGGCTACACCTTC

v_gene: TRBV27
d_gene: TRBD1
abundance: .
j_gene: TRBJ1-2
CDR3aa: CASRWGQNYGYTF
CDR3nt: TGTGCCAGCCGCTGGGGACAGAACTATGGCTACACCTTC

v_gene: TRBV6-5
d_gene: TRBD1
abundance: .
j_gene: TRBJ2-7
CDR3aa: CASRTGQTTYEQYF
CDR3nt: TGTGCCAGCAGGACGGGACAGACGACATACGAGCAGTACTTC

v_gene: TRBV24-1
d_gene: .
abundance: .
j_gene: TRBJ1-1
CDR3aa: CATKGVNTEAFF
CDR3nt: TGTGCCACGAAGGGGGTGAACACTGAAGCTTTCTTT

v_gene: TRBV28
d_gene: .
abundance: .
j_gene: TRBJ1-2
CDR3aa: CASSRVRYGYTF
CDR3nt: TGTGCCAGCAGTAGAGTCCGCTATGGCTACACCTTC

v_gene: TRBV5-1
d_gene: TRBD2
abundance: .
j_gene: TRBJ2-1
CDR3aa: CASSLAGVPIGPGTSGSNEQFF
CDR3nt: TGCGCCAGCAGCTTGGCCGGCGTCCCCATAGGCCCCGGGACTAGCGGGTCGAATGAGCAGTTCTTC

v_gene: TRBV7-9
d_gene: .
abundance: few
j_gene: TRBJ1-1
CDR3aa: CASSPGIMNTEAFF
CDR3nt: TGTGCCAGCAGCCCAGGTATTATGAACACTGAAGCTTTCTTT

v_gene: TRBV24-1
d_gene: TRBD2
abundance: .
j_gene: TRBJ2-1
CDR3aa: CATTSGRGSSYNEQFF
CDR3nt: TGTGCCACGACTAGCGGGAGAGGGAGCTCCTACAATGAGCAGTTCTTC

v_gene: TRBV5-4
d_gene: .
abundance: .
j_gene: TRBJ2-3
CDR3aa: CASSLTKRTDTQYF
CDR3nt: TGTGCCAGCAGCTTGACTAAGCGCACAGATACGCAGTATTTT

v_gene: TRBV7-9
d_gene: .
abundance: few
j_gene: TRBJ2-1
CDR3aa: CASSPPPAGPSYNEQFF
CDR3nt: TGTGCCAGCAGCCCCCCCCCAGCGGGCCCCTCCTACAATGAGCAGTTCTTC

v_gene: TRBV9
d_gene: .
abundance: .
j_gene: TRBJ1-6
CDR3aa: CASSVPGVSYNSPLHF
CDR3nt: TGTGCCAGCAGCGTACCAGGGGTGTCCTATAATTCACCCCTCCACTTT

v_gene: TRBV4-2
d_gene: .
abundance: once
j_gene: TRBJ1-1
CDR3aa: CASSPETNTEAFF
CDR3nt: TGTGCCAGCAGCCCGGAGACGAACACTGAAGCTTTCTTT

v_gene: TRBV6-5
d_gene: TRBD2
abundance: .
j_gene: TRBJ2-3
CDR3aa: CASSFDIAGGTDTQYF
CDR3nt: TGTGCCAGCAGTTTCGACATTGCGGGGGGCACAGATACGCAGTATTTT

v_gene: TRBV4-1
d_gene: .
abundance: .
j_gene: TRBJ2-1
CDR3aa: CASSPETGNEQFF
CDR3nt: TGCGCCAGCAGCCCCGAAACAGGCAATGAGCAGTTCTTC

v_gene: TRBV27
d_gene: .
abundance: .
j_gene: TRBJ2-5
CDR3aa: CASSPGTLQETQYF
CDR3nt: TGTGCCAGCAGTCCCGGGACTTTGCAAGAGACCCAGTACTTC

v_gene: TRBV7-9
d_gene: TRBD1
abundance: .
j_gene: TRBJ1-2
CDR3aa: CASSLSALTGGNYGYTF
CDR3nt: TGTGCCAGCAGCTTGTCAGCCCTGACAGGGGGCAACTATGGCTACACCTTC

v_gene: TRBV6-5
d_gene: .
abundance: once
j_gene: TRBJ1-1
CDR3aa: CASTLTPMNTEAFF
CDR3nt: TGTGCCAGCACCCTGACACCCATGAACACTGAAGCTTTCTTT

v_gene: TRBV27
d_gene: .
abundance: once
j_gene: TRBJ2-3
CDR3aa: CASSFLPPADTQYF
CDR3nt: TGTGCCAGCAGCTTTTTGCCCCCAGCAGATACGCAGTATTTT

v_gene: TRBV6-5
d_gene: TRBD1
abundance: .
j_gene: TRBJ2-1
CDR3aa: CASTRGTGMDNEQFF
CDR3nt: TGTGCCAGCACTCGGGGGACAGGCATGGACAATGAGCAGTTCTTC

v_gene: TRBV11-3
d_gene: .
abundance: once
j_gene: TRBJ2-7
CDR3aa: CASSLANTGEQYF
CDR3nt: TGTGCCAGCAGCTTAGCAAATACAGGGGAGCAGTACTTC

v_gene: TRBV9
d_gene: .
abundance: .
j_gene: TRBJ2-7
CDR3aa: CASSVRPGDTFYEQYF
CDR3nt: TGTGCCAGCAGCGTAAGACCCGGGGACACTTTCTACGAGCAGTACTTC